Shown below are 10 T cell receptor beta chains from a single sample sequenced in a study of metastatic and nonmetastatic thyroid tumors. TCRdb recomputed clones from the PCR reads via MiXCR. Here the sample spans 25,000 to 35,000 clones, 25% to 35% being singletons. Each patient went into thyroid surgery without having received any treatment. Input material: blood. All receptors derive from a female donor with papillary thyroid cancer or a benign thyroid nodule (not recorded which). Some clones in this sample may be carry-over from other donors' samples.

This sequence joins TRBV6-5 and TRBJ1-6, with D hard to call. This CDR3 spans 15 amino acids. Germline-derived CDR1 and CDR2 are MNHEY and SVGAGI. The V and J ends lost 0 bases and 10 bases respectively, with 13 bases between them. The CDR3 DNA reads TGTGCCAGCAGTTACTCGTCCACAGTTGAGTCACCCCTCCACTTT. This encodes CASSYSSTVESPLHF.

This clone counts as medium-sized (0.01 to 0.1%). The J gene is TRBJ2-2, the V gene TRBV6-5; 9 nucleotides align to TRBD1. The V gene's germline CDR1 is MNHEY and CDR2 SVGAGI. There are 18 residues in the CDR3. Unmatched junction bases numbered 13, after V lost 2 bases and J lost 6 bases. In nucleotides, the CDR3 is TGTGCCAGCAGTTACGTGTTAGGGAACAGGGGGCGCCCCGGGGAGCTGTTTTTT. It codes for CASSYVLGNRGRPGELFF.

The chain joins TRBV6-2 or TRBV6-3 to TRBJ2-1; D uncertain. Germline CDR1 is MNHEY and CDR2 is SVGEGT. V lost 6 bases and J lost 10, with 13 bases in between. CDR3 length: 12 amino acids. The CDR3 sequence is CASSPPGPEQFF. The CDR3 DNA reads as TGTGCCAGCAGCCCCCCGGGCCCCGAGCAGTTCTTC.

By share of the sample, this clone is medium-sized. The gene calls are TRBV28 and TRBJ2-7; TRBD1 might be the D (5 bases). The CDR3 runs to 13 residues. The ends were cut back, 9 bases at V and 4 bases at J, with 16 bases in the middle. Germline assignment: CDR1 MDHEN and CDR2 SYDVKM. CDR3 bases: TGTGCCAGTATACCAGGGATGGGATACGAGCAGTACTTC. Its protein product is CASIPGMGYEQYF.

In this sample, this clone turned up many times. The chain employs TRBV6-5 and TRBJ2-5; 8 bases align to TRBD2. The CDR3 has 13 amino acids. The J segment lost 5 bases and the V segment lost 2 bases, leaving 1 base of the junction unmatched. Germline assignment: CDR1 MNHEY and CDR2 SVGAGI. The CDR3 sequence is CASSYRGRETQYF. The CDR3 DNA reads as TGTGCCAGCAGTTACCGCGGGAGGGAGACCCAGTACTTC.

This clone was counted a few times. The gene calls are TRBV6-4 and TRBJ2-2; D possibly matches TRBD1 or TRBD2 (5 bases each). Deletions cut 2 bases from V and 1 base from J, with 11 bases between. The CDR3 is 16 residues long. Germline values: CDR1 MRHNA, CDR2 SNTAGT. The CDR3 DNA sequence: TGTGCCAGCAGTGACACGGCAGGGAGGAACACCGGGGAGCTGTTTTTT. This sequence encodes CASSDTAGRNTGELFF.

This clone qualifies as medium-sized. The chain is built from TRBV27 and TRBJ1-6, with 8 bases aligning to TRBD1. The V gene end was trimmed by 0 bases and the J gene end by 10 bases; junction bases not matched to a gene: 8. This CDR3 spans 16 amino acids. Per the germline V gene, CDR1 is MNHEY and CDR2 is SMNVEV (reference sequence). The CDR3 region is CASSLSQGTGNSPLHF. As DNA, the CDR3 is TGTGCCAGCAGTTTATCGCAGGGGACAGGCAACTCACCCCTCCACTTT.

Within the sample, this clone is medium-sized. The rearrangement uses TRBV20-1 and TRBJ2-7, with 7 bases lining up with TRBD1. V lost 6 bases and J lost 1; bases outside the gene matches: 6. Germline CDR1 is DFQATT and CDR2 is SNEGSKA (reference sequence). This CDR3 has 13 amino acids. The CDR3 DNA follows: TGCAGTGCAACTAGGGACAGTTCCTACGAGCAGTACTTC. It specifies CSATRDSSYEQYF.

The chain uses TRBV11-1 and TRBJ2-7, with TRBD1 as a possible D gene (6 bases). Trimming took off 5 bases at V and 0 bases at J, with 14 bases between the two ends. Germline CDR1 and CDR2: SGHAT and FQDESV (reference sequence). This CDR3 has 15 residues. The CDR3, as DNA: TGTGCCAGCAGCCCAAACAGGGAAATCTCCTACGAGCAGTACTTC. Encoded protein: CASSPNREISYEQYF.

The rearrangement uses TRBV5-1 and TRBJ2-2; 7 bases are a match to TRBD2. The germline V gene has CDR1 SGHRS and CDR2 YFSETQ. The CDR3 length is 16 residues. Trimming took 2 bases from V and 2 from J; bases not matched to a gene: 6. The CDR3 loop is CASSFEWGGNTGELFF. In DNA, the CDR3 is TGCGCCAGCAGCTTCGAATGGGGGGGAAACACCGGGGAGCTGTTTTTT. Filled out from reference TRBV5-1 and TRBJ2-2, the complete variable domain reads KAGVTQTPRYLIKTRGQQVTLSCSPISGHRSVSWYQQTPGQGLQFLFEYFSETQRNKGNFPGRFSGRQFSNSRSEMNVSTLELGDSALYLCASSFEWGGNTGELFFGEGSRLTVL.